One and the same sample provided the 12 T cell receptor beta chains below, sequenced in a study of blood T cell repertoires in COVID-19. Some clones are missing from TCRdb's copy, which holds only in-frame ones; the method was immunoSEQ multiplex PCR. The repertoire holds more than 150,000 clones, about 80% seen once, with about 25% in the top ten. The sequenced material came from peripheral blood. The receptors derive from a woman in her seventies with acute or convalescent COVID-19.

The rearrangement uses TRBV2 and TRBJ2-3; 7 bases align to TRBD2. This CDR3 contains 15 residues. From germline, CDR1 is SNHLY and CDR2 FYNNEI. J was trimmed by 2 bases and V by 4 bases; bases with no gene match: 6. CDR3 DNA sequence: TGTGCCAGCAGTGGAGAAGCGGGGCCCACAGATACGCAGTATTTT. As protein: CASSGEAGPTDTQYF.

This clone was picked up one time. The chain recombines TRBV12-3 or TRBV12-4 with TRBJ2-5; TRBD2 matches at 9 bases. There are 13 residues in the CDR3. V was clipped by 6 bases and J by 4 bases; unmatched bases: 3. Written as DNA, the CDR3 is TGTGCCAGCAGGCCTAGCGGGGCAGAGACCCAGTACTTC. Its translation: CASRPSGAETQYF.

The V gene is TRBV6-5, the J gene TRBJ1-2; possible D gene TRBD1, 6 bases. The CDR3 consists of 15 residues. Trimming cost V 7 bases and J 5 bases, with 20 bases left between them. Germline CDR1 reads MNHEY; CDR2 reads SVGAGI. The CDR3, as DNA: TGTGCCAGCATTCCGAGGTCCCGGGACATTTATGGCTACACCTTC. It encodes CASIPRSRDIYGYTF.

The chain has TRBV19 and TRBJ1-5; D call uncertain. The germline V gene has CDR1 LNHDA and CDR2 SQIVND (reference sequence). V lost 1 base, J lost 7 bases, and 14 bases lay in between. The length of the CDR3 is 15 residues. The CDR3 DNA reads TGTGCCAGTAGTATAGGGGCATCACGAGAACAGCCCCAGCATTTT. As protein: CASSIGASREQPQHF.

V usage is TRBV7-8 and J usage is TRBJ2-1; 7 bases agree with TRBD2. The germline V gene encodes CDR1 SGHVS and CDR2 FQNEAQ. The CDR3 sequence is 17 residues long. V shed 1 base, J shed 7 bases, and the junction held 13 bases outside the gene matches. The CDR3 sequence: CASSLEGGSVVGNEQFF. The DNA of the CDR3 is TGTGCCAGCAGCTTAGAAGGCGGGAGCGTCGTCGGAAATGAGCAGTTCTTC.

This clone was recorded a few times. The chain recombines TRBV30 with TRBJ1-5, with 8 bases matching TRBD1. The V segment lost 8 bases and the J segment 2 bases; nucleotides outside the gene matches: 2. The germline CDR1 and CDR2 sequences are GTSNPN and SVGIG (reference sequence). The CDR3 is 12 amino acids. CDR3 sequence (DNA): TGTGCCACGGGACAGGGCAATCAGCCCCAGCATTTT. This sequence encodes CATGQGNQPQHF.

This clone was observed a few times. This chain connects TRBV6-1 to TRBJ1-5; D is uncertain. V dropped 2 bases and J dropped 4 bases, with 9 bases sitting between them. This CDR3 spans 14 amino acids. Germline loops: CDR1 MNHNS, CDR2 SASEGT. The CDR3 reads CASSEQPGNQPQHF. CDR3 nucleotide sequence: TGTGCCAGCAGTGAACAGCCGGGGAATCAGCCCCAGCATTTT.

The table lists this clone with many counts. The chain carries TRBV7-6 and TRBJ2-5, with 10 bases that match TRBD2. Germline V gives CDR1 SGHVS, CDR2 FNYEAQ. The CDR3 loop spans 18 amino acids. V lost 1 base and J lost 5; bases outside the gene matches: 13. The CDR3 reads CASSLGTLAGGAYETQYF. CDR3 in DNA: TGTGCCAGCAGCTTAGGAACGTTAGCGGGAGGAGCGTATGAGACCCAGTACTTC. Combining the CDR3 with reference TRBV7-6 and TRBJ2-5 gives the whole variable domain GAGVSQSPRYKVTKRGQDVALRCDPISGHVSLYWYRQALGQGPEFLTYFNYEAQQDKSGLPNDRFSAERPEGSISTLTIQRTEQRDSAMYRCASSLGTLAGGAYETQYFGPGTRLLVL.

This sequence joins TRBV3-1 (or the pseudogene TRBV3-2) and TRBJ2-2, with 8 nucleotides matching TRBD1. Germline values: CDR1 LGHDT, CDR2 YNNKEL (reference sequence). This CDR3 has 16 residues. Germline trimming cut 5 bases from V and 4 bases from J; bases unmatched to any gene: 9. The CDR3 loop reads CASSLGPGGGTGELFF. The CDR3 nucleotides are TGTGCCAGCAGCTTAGGTCCAGGGGGCGGCACCGGGGAGCTGTTTTTT.

The CDR3 coding sequence is TGTGCCTGGAGCCCGGGACAGGATTATCAGCCCCAGCATTTT. Its protein product is CAWSPGQDYQPQHF. The V call is TRBV30, the J call TRBJ1-5, with TRBD1 matching over 8 bases. The CDR3 extends over 14 amino acids. Looked up from germline, CDR1 is GTSNPN and CDR2 is SVGIG (reference sequence). Trimming removed 3 bases from V and 5 bases from J; junction bases left unmatched: 6. Together with reference TRBV30 and TRBJ1-5, the CDR3 gives the full variable domain: SQTIHQWPATLVQPVGSPLSLECTVEGTSNPNLYWYRQAAGRGLQLLFYSVGIGQISSEVPQNLSASRPQDRQFILSSKKLLLSDSGFYLCAWSPGQDYQPQHFGDGTRLSIL.

V and J are TRBV19 and TRBJ2-7; TRBD2 aligns across 14 bases. V shed 5 bases, J shed 2 bases, and the junction held 5 bases outside the gene matches. The CDR3 extends over 16 amino acids. Germline V CDR1 and CDR2: LNHDA, SQIVND (reference sequence). The CDR3 is CASSVATSGRAYEQYF. Here the CDR3 DNA reads TGTGCCAGTAGTGTTGCGACTAGCGGGAGGGCCTACGAGCAGTACTTC.

The chain carries TRBV2 and TRBJ1-1; D not certain. V lost 6 bases to trimming and J lost 6 bases, with 11 bases between them. CDR3 length: 12 residues. Germline CDR1 is SNHLY and CDR2 is FYNNEI. The CDR3 DNA reads as TGTGCCAGCAGGTACATAAGCGCTGAAGCTTTCTTT. Translating gives CASRYISAEAFF.